These 22 T cell receptor beta chains originate from one sample sequenced in a study of blood T cell repertoires in COVID-19. Only in-frame clones appear in the TCRdb table, and some are missing; sequencing was by immunoSEQ multiplex PCR. The sample has roughly 75,000 clones; 86% are singletons. The specimen sequenced was peripheral blood. All receptors come from a man older than 75 with COVID-19, enrolled during active disease.

The chain is built from TRBV5-1 and TRBJ2-1; D ambiguous. In germline, CDR1 is SGHRS, CDR2 YFSETQ. This CDR3 has 16 residues. Between the trimmed V and J ends, which lost 4 bases and 0 bases, there was a span of 14 bases. This CDR3 reads CASSATGFRSYNEQFF. DNA of the CDR3: TGCGCCAGCAGCGCCACCGGGTTCCGCTCCTACAATGAGCAGTTCTTC.

In regard to this clone: Other DNA sequences of this sample code for an identical CDR3. The chain uses TRBV7-9 and TRBJ2-3; 8 nucleotides align to TRBD2. V lost 1 base to trimming and J lost 0 bases; unmatched junction nucleotides: 3. The CDR3 length is 16 residues. Germline values: CDR1 SEHNR, CDR2 FQNEAQ (reference sequence). The CDR3 DNA sequence: TGTGCCAGCAGCTTAGGGACTAGCTCTAGCACAGATACGCAGTATTTT. Translated: CASSLGTSSSTDTQYF.

The rearrangement uses TRBV2 and TRBJ1-5; D is undetermined. CDR1 and CDR2 (germline): SNHLY, FYNNEI. The length of the CDR3 is 16 residues. The V end was cut by 3 bases, the J end by 4 bases, with 16 bases between. The CDR3: CASSDRRVSRNQPQHF. CDR3 coding DNA: TGTGCCAGCAGTGATAGGAGGGTTAGTCGGAATCAGCCCCAGCATTTT.

The chain's CDR3 is CASSVQGRGYGYTF. CDR3 nucleotide sequence: TGTGCCAGCAGCGTACAGGGGCGAGGCTATGGCTACACCTTC. The chain employs TRBV2 and TRBJ1-2, with 7 bases that match TRBD1. The junction had 8 bases not matched to a gene; V was cut back by 6 bases and J by 4 bases. Germline assignment: CDR1 SNHLY and CDR2 FYNNEI. CDR3 length: 14 residues.

This sequence joins TRBV5-4 and TRBJ1-4; tentative D call: TRBD1 (6 bases). V shed 4 bases and J shed 4 bases, with 14 bases lying between them. Germline-derived CDR1 and CDR2 are SGHNT and YYREEE (reference sequence). This CDR3 contains 15 residues. The chain's CDR3 is CASSPRTEDNEKLFF. The DNA of the CDR3 is TGTGCCAGCAGCCCGAGGACAGAGGATAATGAAAAACTGTTTTTT. Full variable domain (outside the CDR3, taken from reference TRBV5-4 and TRBJ1-4): ETGVTQSPTHLIKTRGQQVTLRCSSQSGHNTVSWYQQALGQGPQFIFQYYREEENGRGNFPPRFSGLQFPNYSSELNVNALELDDSALYLCASSPRTEDNEKLFFGSGTQLSVL.

This clone was recorded only once. The V and J genes are TRBV5-6 and TRBJ2-7, with D perhaps TRBD1 (5 bases). This CDR3 comprises 14 residues. Germline CDR1 is SGHDT and CDR2 is YYEEEE. The V and J ends lost 6 bases and 0 bases respectively, with 13 bases between them. CDR3 coding DNA: TGTGCCAGCACCCCTCAGGGCAGCTCCTACGAGCAGTACTTC. This codes for CASTPQGSSYEQYF.

The chain has TRBV15 and TRBJ1-1; no firm D call. The CDR3 is made up of 14 amino acids. Germline assignment: CDR1 LNHNV and CDR2 YYDKDF (reference sequence). V lost 0 bases, J lost 6 bases, and 11 bases lay in between. CDR3: CATSRDRGFAEAFF. CDR3 bases: TGTGCCACCAGCAGAGATCGCGGATTCGCTGAAGCTTTCTTT.

The V gene is TRBV7-2, the J gene TRBJ1-4; no reliable D call. There are 14 residues in the CDR3. The V end was cut by 1 base, the J end by 3 bases, with 6 bases between. Germline CDR1 and CDR2: SGHTA and FQGNSA. The CDR3 nucleotides read TGTGCCAGCAGCTTAGGACGGGCTAATGAAAAACTGTTTTTT. This translates into CASSLGRANEKLFF.

J is TRBJ1-5 and V is TRBV6-2 or TRBV6-3; D remains ambiguous. V was shortened by 4 bases and J by 6 bases, with 7 bases between the two germline ends. The CDR3 is 12 amino acids. Germline assignment: CDR1 MNHEY and CDR2 SVGEGT. The CDR3 DNA sequence: TGTGCCAGCAGTTCATCACTTCAGCCCCAGCATTTT. Protein sequence: CASSSSLQPQHF.

This clone was counted only a few times. The genes are TRBV6-5 and TRBJ1-2, with D unresolved. Trimming took off 4 bases at V and 3 bases at J, with 12 bases between the two ends. This CDR3 is 14 amino acids long. The germline V gene encodes CDR1 MNHEY and CDR2 SVGAGI. CDR3 DNA sequence: TGTGCCAGCAGTTCCTATGGGCAGGACTATGGCTACACCTTC. The encoded protein is CASSSYGQDYGYTF.

The chain is built from TRBV28 and TRBJ2-5; D gene ambiguous. The CDR3 is 12 amino acids. The V end lost 2 bases, the J end lost 4 bases, and 5 bases lay between the germline ends. Per the germline V gene, CDR1 is MDHEN and CDR2 is SYDVKM. CDR3 in DNA: TGTGCCAGCAGTTTAATCGGAGAGACCCAGTACTTC. This gives the protein CASSLIGETQYF.

The CDR3 is CASSNSGRDTDTQYF. The CDR3 DNA reads as TGTGCCAGCAGCAATTCAGGGAGGGACACAGATACGCAGTATTTT. J is TRBJ2-3 and V is TRBV11-3; TRBD2 aligns across 7 bases. The ends lost 5 bases at V and 2 bases at J; junction bases unmatched: 7. Germline CDR1 is SGHNT and CDR2 is YENEEA. This CDR3 has 15 amino acids. The full variable domain, in which reference TRBV11-3 and TRBJ2-3 provide the parts outside the CDR3, is EAGVVQSPRYKIIEKKQPVAFWCNPISGHNTLYWYLQNLGQGPELLIRYENEEAVDDSQLPKDRFSAERLKGVDSTLKIQPAELGDSAVYLCASSNSGRDTDTQYFGPGTRLTVL.

In its sample, this clone was seen a few times. V usage is TRBV4-1 and J usage is TRBJ1-1, with a weak D call TRBD1 (5 bases). Germline lookup yields CDR1 MGHRA and CDR2 YSYEKL. V lost 0 bases and J lost 5, with 7 bases in between. The CDR3 consists of 13 residues. The CDR3 is CASSQDPGTEAFF. CDR3 coding DNA: TGCGCCAGCAGCCAAGATCCAGGGACTGAAGCTTTCTTT.

The chain couples TRBV19 to TRBJ1-2, with 9 positions matching TRBD1. The CDR3 is 15 residues long. Germline values: CDR1 LNHDA, CDR2 SQIVND (reference sequence). Trimming took 5 bases from V and 3 from J; bases not matched to a gene: 7. The CDR3 bases are TGTGCCAGTAGTCCGGACAGGGGATGGGACTATGGCTACACCTTC. Its protein product is CASSPDRGWDYGYTF.

The chain combines TRBV18 with TRBJ1-2; tentatively, D is TRBD1 (6 bases). This CDR3 region has 15 residues. V gave up 2 bases and J gave up 7 bases, with 17 bases separating them. Germline V gene lookup returns CDR1 KGHSH and CDR2 LQKENI. The CDR3 loop reads CASSPIEQGRGGYTF. The CDR3 DNA follows: TGTGCCAGCTCACCAATAGAGCAGGGGCGCGGTGGCTACACCTTC. The whole variable domain, remainder taken from reference TRBV18 and TRBJ1-2, is NAGVMQNPRHLVRRRGQEARLRCSPMKGHSHVYWYRQLPEEGLKFMVYLQKENIIDESGMPKERFSAEFPKEGPSILRIQQVVRGDSAAYFCASSPIEQGRGGYTFGSGTRLTVV.

This clone was counted a few times. This chain connects TRBV5-5 to TRBJ1-2, with TRBD1 identical over 8 bases. CDR1 and CDR2 (germline): SGHKS, YYEKEE (reference sequence). V shed 4 bases, J shed 8 bases, and the junction held 7 bases outside the gene matches. The CDR3 has 13 residues. The CDR3 bases are TGTGCCAGCAGCCCGACAGGGGTGTTCGGCTACACCTTC. As protein: CASSPTGVFGYTF.

The V and J genes are TRBV6-5 and TRBJ2-7; D is ambiguous. Trimming left V 8 bases short and J 1 base short, with 12 bases between. The CDR3 consists of 13 residues. Germline CDR1 and CDR2: MNHEY and SVGAGI. CDR3 amino acids: CASAAGRSYEQYF. The CDR3 region has the DNA TGTGCCAGCGCGGCCGGCCGTTCCTACGAGCAGTACTTC.

CDR3 sequence reads: CASSQDRTGVVEAFF. The CDR3 DNA follows: TGTGCCAGCAGCCAAGATCGAACAGGGGTGGTTGAAGCTTTCTTT. The chain is built from TRBV14 and TRBJ1-1; 7 bases map to TRBD1. Per the germline V gene, CDR1 is SGHDN and CDR2 is FVKESK. V was pared by 0 bases and J by 7 bases, with 8 bases of the junction left unmatched. The CDR3 has 15 amino acids.

The rearrangement uses TRBV7-6 and TRBJ1-3, with unresolved D. Looked up from germline, CDR1 is SGHVS and CDR2 is FNYEAQ. The length of the CDR3 is 16 residues. Trimming removed 5 bases at V and 2 bases at J, with 16 bases between. The CDR3 region is CASSQDLPGTGNTIYF. Written as DNA, the CDR3 is TGTGCCAGCAGCCAAGATTTGCCCGGGACTGGAAACACCATATATTTT. The variable domain in full, with the rest retrieved from reference TRBV7-6 and TRBJ1-3, is GAGVSQSPRYKVTKRGQDVALRCDPISGHVSLYWYRQALGQGPEFLTYFNYEAQQDKSGLPNDRFSAERPEGSISTLTIQRTEQRDSAMYRCASSQDLPGTGNTIYFGEGSWLTVV.

The chain links TRBV5-6 to TRBJ2-3; 15 bases are shared with TRBD2. The CDR3 has 18 residues. The germline V gene has CDR1 SGHDT and CDR2 YYEEEE. The V segment lost 2 bases and the J segment 1 base; nucleotides outside the gene matches: 5. Here the CDR3 reads CASSFGLAGGWRTDTQYF. CDR3 DNA: TGTGCCAGCAGCTTCGGACTAGCGGGGGGGTGGCGCACAGATACGCAGTATTTT.

The chain employs TRBV6-5 and TRBJ1-5; 8 bases match TRBD1. There are 12 residues in the CDR3. Germline trimming cut 6 bases from V and 6 bases from J; bases unmatched to any gene: 1. CDR1 is MNHEY, CDR2 SVGAGI, per germline. The CDR3 nucleotides read TGTGCCAGCAGGACAGGGGCTCAGCCCCAGCATTTT. This encodes CASRTGAQPQHF.

The chain combines TRBV7-8 with TRBJ1-4, with D tentatively TRBD1 (6 bases). The CDR3 length is 15 residues. The V end was cut by 4 bases, the J end by 8 bases, with 17 bases between. Germline V CDR1 and CDR2: SGHVS, FQNEAQ. The CDR3 region has the DNA TGTGCCAGCAGCTCTCAGGGGAGGGCGGGCGAAAAACTGTTTTTT. Translating it yields CASSSQGRAGEKLFF.